This T cell receptor beta chain was sequenced in a study of blood T cell repertoires in COVID-19. Original data processing: Scientists estimated how many nucleated cells there were by amplifying reference gene primers. Sequenced by immunoSEQ multiplex PCR; TCRdb stores in-frame clones only, minus some. V and J calls and clone size are copied from that table; D and trimming were computed from the DNA. The sample has 200,000 to 300,000 clones, about 88% seen once. The V gene end was trimmed by 4 bases and the J gene end by 7 bases; junction bases not matched to a gene: 6. Germline V gene lookup returns CDR1 MNHNY and CDR2 SVGAGI (reference sequence). The CDR3 consists of 15 residues. This clone occurred once.

This receptor was taken from a woman aged 70-85 years with active or convalescent COVID-19. The chain is built from TRBV6-6 and TRBJ1-6; 8 positions match TRBD1. Specimen: peripheral blood. The CDR3 reads CASSWTGQSNSPLHF. The CDR3 DNA reads as TGTGCCAGCAGTTGGACAGGGCAATCGAATTCACCCCTCCACTTT.